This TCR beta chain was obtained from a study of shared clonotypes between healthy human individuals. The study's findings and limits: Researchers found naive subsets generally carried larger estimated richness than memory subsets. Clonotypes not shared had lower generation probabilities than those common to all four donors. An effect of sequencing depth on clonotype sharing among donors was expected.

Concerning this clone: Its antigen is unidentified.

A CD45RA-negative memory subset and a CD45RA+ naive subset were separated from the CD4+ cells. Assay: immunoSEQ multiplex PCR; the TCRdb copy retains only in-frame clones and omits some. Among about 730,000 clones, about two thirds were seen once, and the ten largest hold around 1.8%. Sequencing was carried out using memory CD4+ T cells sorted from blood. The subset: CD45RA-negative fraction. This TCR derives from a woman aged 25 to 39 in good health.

DNA for the CDR3: TGTGCCAGCGCAGGGGGCGGCAATCAGCCCCAGCATTTT. Protein sequence: CASAGGGNQPQHF. This chain links TRBV28 with TRBJ1-5; 8 bases line up with TRBD1. The CDR3 has 13 amino acids. The trim removed 8 bases at V and 2 bases at J, leaving 2 bases unmatched. Germline-derived CDR1 and CDR2 are MDHEN and SYDVKM.